This T cell receptor beta chain was observed in a study of identical twins listed by TCRdb under 2016. With regard to the full study: To test whether fetal clonotypes persist, the study used deep sequencing on TCR alpha and beta repertoires from monozygotic twins, unrelated adults of various ages, and cord blood. To rule out contamination, the twin experiments were replicated at different times with different library preparation protocols.

Preparation of the library involved 5' RACE. For sequencing, an Illumina HiSeq 2000 was employed. A universal primer binding site was introduced by template switching, and a unique molecular identifier was present in the final cDNA, enabling accurate counting of TCR cDNA molecules. First-strand cDNA for TCR alpha and beta chains was synthesized from specific primers in the conserved constant-segment region. To control for contamination, each cDNA library was double barcoded with a SMART-Mk sample barcode plus Illumina barcodes. TruSeq adapter sequences, together with Illumina sample barcodes, were added in two successive PCR steps. TCR alpha and beta cDNA libraries were sequenced on the Illumina HiSeq platform with custom primers. As for the original processing: MiGEC was used to process raw reads and extract unique molecular identifiers, and MiXCR was used to find CDR3 positions. For each individual, recombination models were inferred using an EM algorithm with the repgenHMM and IGoR tools. Shared clonotypes were analyzed with the tcR package in R, and sharing was normalized by the product of cloneset sizes. Out-of-frame nonproductive sequences were analyzed to study raw recombination free of thymic and clonal selection effects. TCRdb reprocessing: public reads trimmed at Q25 with fastp, clones called with MiXCR, in-frame beta chains kept. Records with the same CDR3 protein are collapsed into one entry carrying the most frequent genes and DNA. TCRdb's processing, not the study's, gives the V and J calls here. The sample table lists some 210,000 distinct CDR3 sequences, roughly 15% of them with a count of one. The ten largest make up around two fifths of the sample.

Paper-wide results and their limitations: Excess twin sharing in beta out-of-frame sequences was weaker because fewer shared sequences lowered the signal-to-noise ratio. Fewer insertions were carried by abundant cord blood beta clonotypes; a weaker similar trend was observed in young adult naive repertoires, while no such trend was observed in memory repertoires. Conclusions relied on cross-sectional statistical analysis, since the same donors could not be followed over many years. Zero-insertion analyses could be partly confounded by invariant T cells such as MAIT and iNKT, though diverse VJ usage argued against such confounding for most clonotypes. In monozygotic twins, recombination models systematically underestimated out-of-frame TCR alpha sharing, but the models matched the sharing seen between unrelated individuals. Out-of-frame TCR alpha sequences shared between twins showed an excess of low generation-probability sequences compared with coincidental sharing between unrelated individuals.

Of note for this clonotype: Its antigen target is currently unknown. No base quality values were provided; no much bigger clone lies one nucleotide off.

V was cut back by 7 bases and J by 5 bases, leaving a gap of 15 bases between them. The CDR3, from cysteine to phenylalanine, totals 14 residues. The retained sequence is limited to the CDR3, 42 bases, with the frame set at the first base. From the germline V gene (reference sequence), CDR1 is MNHEY and CDR2 is SMNVEV. Every donor in the study was a healthy Caucasian. Three pairs of female monozygotic twins, all aged roughly 18 to 29 years, made up the twin cohort. CD4+ and CD8+ T cell populations were isolated with positive isolation kits from Invitrogen. The same data also went into a second study, on T cells expressing NK-cell markers. As noted in the second study: TCR beta-chain repertoires were profiled in sorted CD3+CD56+NKG2C+, CD3+CD56+NKG2C- and CD3+CD56-NKG2C+ T-cell subsets from seven or eight donors. Among the eight sequenced donors, seven were HCMV-seropositive and one was HCMV-seronegative. In several experiments an anti-gammadeltaTCR antibody was added to restrict sorting to alphabetaTCR-expressing T cells. In over 5 donors, the dominant CD3+CD56+NKG2C+ clonotypes were among the top 10 CD8+ clonotypes and accounted for about 1.0-7.5% of CD8+ T cells. Those dominant clonotypes were again the most abundant among CD3+CD56-NKG2C+ cells in a handful of donors, at about 28.3-65%. Whether the expanded NKG2C-expressing T cell clones were specific for HCMV antigens remained unclear. The eight sequenced donors were randomly selected healthy volunteers, three men and five women. A commercial ELISA kit detecting HCMV-specific IgG in serum was used to determine HCMV serostatus. MIGEC handled demultiplexing of the reads and grouping by UMI, while MiTCR was used to assemble and quantify clonotypes. Only TCR cDNA sequences supported by at least two reads were kept to exclude erroneous sequences. The tcR package was used for downstream repertoire analysis, and clonotypes were matched across fractions by CDR3 nucleotide sequence plus V segment. VDJmatch was used to annotate antigen specificity against VDJdb, with one amino acid substitution in CDR3 permitted.

Sequenced: CD8+ T cells sorted from blood. The chain is made from TRBV27 and TRBJ1-5; TRBD1 could be the D gene, as 6 bases match. This receptor was identified in a woman under 30 in good health. The CDR3: CASKSIRGHQPQHF. The bases read TGTGCCAGCAAAAGTATCCGGGGGCATCAGCCCCAGCATTTT.